This paragraph reports one TCR beta chain. Its antigen is still unknown. Healthy Caucasian individuals made up all the donors. Trimming removed 6 bases at V and 1 base at J, with 9 bases between. The CDR3 sequence is 13 residues long. In germline, CDR1 is MNHNS, CDR2 SASEGT. The source of the sample is a study of identical twins. TCRdb re-called the 5' RACE reads with MiXCR, one entry per CDR3 protein. The sample includes 500,000 to 600,000 distinct CDR3 sequences, about 20% of them seen just once. Study outcomes and limitations: Zero-insertion analyses were open to partial confounding by invariant MAIT and iNKT cells.

These data were also filed under a second study, of T cells expressing NK-cell markers. That study reports: Dominant NKG2C+ clonotypes made up about 1.0-7.0% of CD8+ T cells in six donors.

This TCR came from a woman under 30 in good health. The V call is TRBV6-1, the J call TRBJ1-1; weak D call: TRBD1 (6 bases). The sequencing sample was made of CD4+ T cells sorted from blood. The CDR3 sequence: CASSWGPNTEAFF. The CDR3 coding sequence is TGTGCCAGCAGCTGGGGGCCGAACACTGAAGCTTTCTTT.